These 17 T cell receptor beta chains share one sample of origin, sequenced in a study of blood T cell repertoires in COVID-19. Sequencing used immunoSEQ multiplex PCR; TCRdb keeps in-frame clones, though not all of them. The sample has some 230,000 clones, approximately 84% seen once. Specimen: peripheral blood. The receptors come from a man aged 45-65 years who had recovered from COVID-19.

The chain joins TRBV5-1 to TRBJ2-7, with a weak D call TRBD1 (5 bases). Germline loops: CDR1 SGHRS, CDR2 YFSETQ. This CDR3 has 13 residues. V lost 4 bases, J lost 6 bases, and 14 bases lay in between. CDR3 amino acids: CASSPGIPSEQYF. The CDR3 nucleotides read TGCGCCAGCAGCCCAGGGATCCCATCCGAGCAGTACTTC.

This clone was recorded once. The genes are TRBV28 and TRBJ2-3, with D tentatively TRBD2 (5 bases). Between the trimmed V and J ends, which lost 4 bases and 9 bases, there was a span of 17 bases. The CDR3 is made up of 14 amino acids. The germline CDR1 and CDR2 sequences are MDHEN and SYDVKM. CDR3 nucleotide sequence: TGTGCCAGCAGTTCCCTCCCGGAGCGCGGGACGCAGTATTTT. Residues: CASSSLPERGTQYF.

The sample holds a few counts of this clone. The chain carries TRBV4-2 and TRBJ1-3; TRBD1 agrees at 12 bases. The length of the CDR3 is 17 residues. Germline CDR1 is LGHNA and CDR2 is YNFKEQ. After removal of 5 bases from V and 4 bases from J, the junction contained 9 bases not matched to a gene. The CDR3 here is CASSSPGTGGGGNTIYF. The DNA of the CDR3 is TGTGCCAGCAGCAGTCCCGGGACAGGGGGCGGGGGAAACACCATATATTTT.

This clone has more than one count but fewer than ten. The chain carries TRBV9 and TRBJ2-5, with a possible D match to TRBD2 (6 bases). Germline assignment: CDR1 SGDLS and CDR2 YYNGEE. The CDR3 is 17 residues long. V lost 0 bases and J lost 1, with 16 bases in between. The CDR3: CASSVGRRAGFQETQYF. The DNA of the CDR3 is TGTGCCAGCAGCGTAGGGCGGAGAGCGGGCTTCCAAGAGACCCAGTACTTC.

The rearrangement uses TRBV25-1 and TRBJ2-7; possibly TRBD1 for D (5 bases). The CDR3 consists of 16 residues. From germline, CDR1 is MGHDK and CDR2 SYGVNS. Trimming pared 5 bases from V and 0 bases from J, leaving 17 bases between. The DNA of the CDR3 is TGTGCCAGCAGTCCGACCTCTGGGGCTTACTCCTACGAGCAGTACTTC. Its protein product is CASSPTSGAYSYEQYF.

V and J are TRBV28 and TRBJ2-7, with 9 bases lining up with TRBD1. With V trimmed by 6 bases and J by 3 bases, 6 bases remained unmatched. In germline, CDR1 is MDHEN, CDR2 SYDVKM. The CDR3 length is 14 residues. In DNA form, the CDR3 reads TGTGCCAGCAGGCGGGGGACAGGGTTCTACGAGCAGTACTTC. As protein: CASRRGTGFYEQYF.

The genes are TRBV5-1 and TRBJ1-2; tentatively, D is TRBD1 (5 bases). The CDR3 is 18 residues long. V was cut by 0 bases and J by 6 bases, with 24 bases left in between. Germline CDR1 SGHRS, CDR2 YFSETQ. CDR3 in DNA: TGCGCCAGCAGCTTGGCCGGTTTTCTAATATCAGGGAGGGATGGCTACACCTTC. This translates into CASSLAGFLISGRDGYTF.

The rearrangement uses TRBV28 and TRBJ2-5, with 10 bases matching TRBD1. The CDR3 spans 15 residues. Germline lookup yields CDR1 MDHEN and CDR2 SYDVKM. Germline trimming cut 3 bases from V and 5 bases from J; bases unmatched to any gene: 6. For the CDR3, the DNA is TGTGCCAGCAGTTTTCGACAGGGGGCTTGGGAGACCCAGTACTTC. Residues: CASSFRQGAWETQYF. The full variable domain, rest sourced from reference TRBV28 and TRBJ2-5, is DVKVTQSSRYLVKRTGEKVFLECVQDMDHENMFWYRQDPGLGLRLIYFSYDVKMKEKGDIPEGYSVSREKKERFSLILESASTNQTSMYLCASSFRQGAWETQYFGPGTRLLVL.

The chain recombines TRBV10-1 with TRBJ2-5, with D maybe TRBD2 (6 bases). V was pared by 0 bases and J by 3 bases, with 8 bases between. CDR3 length: 14 amino acids. CDR1 is WNHNN, CDR2 SYGVQD, per germline (reference sequence). The CDR3 bases are TGCGCCAGCAGTGAGTCTACGGGGGAAGAGACCCAGTACTTC. Amino acid sequence: CASSESTGEETQYF.

This clone was found a few times. This rearrangement joins TRBV6-2 or TRBV6-3 to TRBJ2-1; TRBD1 matches 9 bases. Germline CDR1 reads MNHEY; CDR2 reads SVGEGT. Trimming at V came to 0 bases and at J to 6 bases, leaving 3 bases not matched to a gene. The CDR3 is 15 amino acids. The CDR3 bases are TGTGCCAGCAGTTACTCTGGGACAGGGATCAATGAGCAGTTCTTC. Translating gives CASSYSGTGINEQFF.

The V and J genes are TRBV20-1 and TRBJ1-2; the D gene is possibly TRBD1 (5 bases). The CDR3 contains 11 residues. Germline V gene data show CDR1 as DFQATT and CDR2 as SNEGSKA (reference sequence). The germline V and J ends were trimmed by 2 bases and 7 bases, with 8 bases remaining between them. CDR3 sequence reads: CSARKGPGYTF. The DNA of the CDR3 is TGCAGTGCTAGAAAGGGGCCTGGCTACACCTTC.

V is TRBV19 and J is TRBJ2-7; TRBD1 matches at 9 bases. This CDR3 spans 16 amino acids. V lost 6 bases to trimming and J lost 4 bases; unmatched junction nucleotides: 13. Germline V gives CDR1 LNHDA, CDR2 SQIVND (reference sequence). CDR3: CASSKDWDRVTYEQYF. CDR3 nucleotides: TGTGCCAGTAGCAAAGACTGGGACAGGGTTACATACGAGCAGTACTTC.

The J gene is TRBJ2-7, the V gene TRBV2; 7 nucleotides line up with TRBD1. The CDR3 has 13 residues. V gave up 8 bases and J gave up 6 bases; unmatched junction bases: 10. Germline V gene data show CDR1 as SNHLY and CDR2 as FYNNEI. CDR3 loop: CASLTGNGSEQYF. The CDR3 bases are TGTGCCAGCCTGACAGGGAACGGTAGCGAGCAGTACTTC.

The V and J genes are TRBV6-5 and TRBJ2-3; the match to TRBD1 covers 7 bases. The germline gives CDR1 MNHEY, CDR2 SVGAGI. V was clipped by 0 bases and J by 5 bases; unmatched bases: 8. The CDR3 sequence is 16 residues long. The CDR3 DNA is TGTGCCAGCAGTTACTCGTGGACAGGATCTGGAGATACGCAGTATTTT. Amino acids: CASSYSWTGSGDTQYF.

This clone showed up just a few times. This rearrangement joins TRBV14 to TRBJ2-2; 8 nucleotides agree with TRBD2. CDR1 and CDR2 from the germline V gene are SGHDN and FVKESK. The CDR3 is 15 residues long. The V gene end was trimmed by 1 base and the J gene end by 9 bases; junction bases not matched to a gene: 7. The CDR3 protein is CASSQVYGRARELFF. CDR3 nucleotides: TGTGCCAGCAGCCAAGTCTACGGGAGGGCCCGGGAGCTGTTTTTT.

To note about this clone: This sample also contains other DNA sequences that code for the same CDR3. The rearrangement links TRBV18 to TRBJ1-5, with a possible D match to TRBD1 (5 bases). V was pared by 3 bases and J by 0 bases, with 9 bases between. This CDR3 region has 15 residues. The germline V gene has CDR1 KGHSH and CDR2 LQKENI. In DNA, the CDR3 is TGTGCCAGCTCACCCGACAGCCTTAGCAATCAGCCCCAGCATTTT. Protein: CASSPDSLSNQPQHF.

This chain connects TRBV19 to TRBJ1-5; 9 bases align to TRBD1. Germline CDR1 is LNHDA and CDR2 is SQIVND (reference sequence). CDR3 length equals 15 residues. Trimming took 6 bases from V and 3 from J; bases not matched to a gene: 6. CDR3 protein: CASRGQGQINQPQHF. The CDR3 DNA is TGTGCCAGTAGGGGACAGGGACAGATCAATCAGCCCCAGCATTTT. The complete variable domain, with remaining parts taken from reference TRBV19 and TRBJ1-5, reads DGGITQSPKYLFRKEGQNVTLSCEQNLNHDAMYWYRQDPGQGLRLIYYSQIVNDFQKGDIAEGYSVSREKKESFPLTVTSAQKNPTAFYLCASRGQGQINQPQHFGDGTRLSIL.